This T cell receptor beta chain was sequenced during a study of T cells after yellow fever vaccination. TCRdb used MiXCR to reprocess the 5' RACE reads, holding one entry per CDR3 protein. The sample contains 300,000 or so distinct CDR3 sequences, over 10% of which appear only once. The input for sequencing was CD4+ T cells sorted from PBMCs, taken 45 days after the yellow fever booster vaccination. The sequence derives from a young man who received the YFV17D yellow fever vaccine.

The CDR3 region has the DNA TGTGCCAGCAGTGTTGAGCGAACGAACACCGGGGAGCTGTTTTTT. Translation: CASSVERTNTGELFF. The chain carries TRBV2 and TRBJ2-2; D remains unclear. The V gene lost 4 bases and the J gene lost 0 bases, with 9 bases spanning the gap. The germline V gene encodes CDR1 SNHLY and CDR2 FYNNEI. The CDR3 covers 15 residues.